These 30 T cell receptor beta chains originate from one sample sequenced in a study of blood T cell repertoires in COVID-19. Measured with immunoSEQ multiplex PCR; TCRdb has only the in-frame clones, and not every one. The table has roughly 230,000 clones, about 86% seen once. The sample consisted of peripheral blood. All receptors come from a man aged 35-49 years with active or convalescent COVID-19.

A word on this clone: Within the sample, other DNA sequences also encode this same CDR3. The chain is built from TRBV28 and TRBJ2-7; tentatively, D is TRBD1 (6 bases). This CDR3 comprises 12 residues. The ends were cut back, 5 bases at V and 4 bases at J, with 9 bases in the middle. Germline CDR1 is MDHEN and CDR2 is SYDVKM. The CDR3 DNA is TGTGCCAGCAGTAAACAGGGTTACGAGCAGTACTTC. Protein: CASSKQGYEQYF. The full variable domain, its missing parts supplied by reference TRBV28 and TRBJ2-7, is DVKVTQSSRYLVKRTGEKVFLECVQDMDHENMFWYRQDPGLGLRLIYFSYDVKMKEKGDIPEGYSVSREKKERFSLILESASTNQTSMYLCASSKQGYEQYFGPGTRLTVT.

The rearrangement joins TRBV18 to TRBJ2-2, with D hard to call. Germline lookup yields CDR1 KGHSH and CDR2 LQKENI. The germline V and J ends were trimmed by 4 bases and 2 bases, with 11 bases remaining between them. There are 15 residues in the CDR3. The DNA for the CDR3 is TGTGCCAGCTCACGCACAGAACCCAACACCGGGGAGCTGTTTTTT. This gives the protein CASSRTEPNTGELFF. Variable domain in full (rest from reference TRBV18 and TRBJ2-2): NAGVMQNPRHLVRRRGQEARLRCSPMKGHSHVYWYRQLPEEGLKFMVYLQKENIIDESGMPKERFSAEFPKEGPSILRIQQVVRGDSAAYFCASSRTEPNTGELFFGEGSRLTVL.

J is TRBJ1-2 and V is TRBV7-6, with D perhaps matching TRBD1 (5 bases). Germline CDR1 reads SGHVS; CDR2 reads FNYEAQ. Trimming removed 2 bases at V and 7 bases at J, with 5 bases between. CDR3 length: 11 amino acids. The CDR3: CASSLQGGYTF. The CDR3 DNA sequence: TGTGCCAGCAGCTTACAGGGTGGCTACACCTTC.

CDR3 region: CASSQGWLAGALAKNIQYF. The CDR3 DNA reads as TGTGCCAGCAGCCAAGGGTGGCTAGCGGGGGCCCTAGCCAAAAACATTCAGTACTTC. V is TRBV4-2 and J is TRBJ2-4, with 10 positions matching TRBD2. After removal of 1 base from V and 0 bases from J, the junction contained 9 bases not matched to a gene. The CDR3 has 19 residues. From germline, CDR1 is LGHNA and CDR2 YNFKEQ.

The chain joins TRBV7-9 to TRBJ1-6; weak D call: TRBD1 (5 bases). CDR3 length: 15 amino acids. V lost 5 bases and J lost 9, with 17 bases in between. The germline V gene encodes CDR1 SEHNR and CDR2 FQNEAQ (reference sequence). The CDR3 protein is CASSLRAGFGSPLHF. The DNA of the CDR3 is TGTGCCAGCAGCCTAAGGGCAGGGTTTGGTTCACCCCTCCACTTT.

DNA of the CDR3: TGTGCCAGCAGCGTTGGGGACAGGGAATTAGTTGGCTACACCTTC. Translation: CASSVGDRELVGYTF. The chain carries TRBV7-9 and TRBJ1-2, with 9 bases lining up with TRBD1. V lost 5 bases and J lost 7; bases outside the gene matches: 11. The V gene's germline CDR1 is SEHNR and CDR2 FQNEAQ (reference sequence). This CDR3 comprises 15 residues. Drawing the rest from reference TRBV7-9 and TRBJ1-2, the complete variable domain is DTGVSQNPRHKITKRGQNVTFRCDPISEHNRLYWYRQTLGQGPEFLTYFQNEAQLEKSRLLSDRFSAERPKGSFSTLEIQRTEQGDSAMYLCASSVGDRELVGYTFGSGTRLTVV.

The chain links TRBV5-1 to TRBJ2-1, with 11 positions matching TRBD2. The J segment lost 5 bases and the V segment lost 4 bases, leaving 11 bases of the junction unmatched. Germline values: CDR1 SGHRS, CDR2 YFSETQ. The CDR3 consists of 17 residues. The CDR3 DNA is TGCGCCAGCAGCACCCTCCCCGGGACTAGCGGCAACAATGAGCAGTTCTTC. Residues: CASSTLPGTSGNNEQFF.

The chain uses TRBV5-5 and TRBJ2-1; TRBD1 might be the D (5 bases). Trimming took 2 bases from V and 4 from J, leaving 13 bases between them. This CDR3 is built from 15 residues. The germline V gene encodes CDR1 SGHKS and CDR2 YYEKEE (reference sequence). CDR3 sequence (DNA): TGTGCCAGCAGCTTTATGATGAGGACATACAATGAGCAGTTCTTC. It codes for CASSFMMRTYNEQFF.

The V gene is TRBV10-3, the J gene TRBJ1-5; 8 nucleotides match TRBD1. The V segment lost 2 bases and the J segment 2 bases; nucleotides outside the gene matches: 5. CDR1 is ENHRY and CDR2 is SYGVKD in the germline V gene. The CDR3 is 16 residues long. CDR3 DNA: TGTGCCATCAGTGAGAACCCGACAGGGGGCAATCAGCCCCAGCATTTT. Its translation is CAISENPTGGNQPQHF.

The CDR3 loop is CASSTTGLETQYF. In DNA, the CDR3 is TGTGCCAGTAGTACGACAGGGTTAGAGACCCAGTACTTC. This chain joins TRBV19 and TRBJ2-5, with 7 bases that match TRBD1. The trim removed 4 bases at V and 4 bases at J, leaving 3 bases unmatched. CDR3 length: 13 residues. Germline CDR1 is LNHDA and CDR2 is SQIVND (reference sequence).

The V call is TRBV7-9, the J call TRBJ2-7; TRBD2 matches at 12 bases. This CDR3 is 16 amino acids long. Germline V gene sequence: CDR1 SEHNR, CDR2 FQNEAQ (reference sequence). V lost 5 bases to trimming and J lost 3 bases; unmatched junction nucleotides: 8. Written as DNA, the CDR3 is TGTGCCAGCAGCCCGAGGACTAGCGGGGACATCTACGAGCAGTACTTC. Protein: CASSPRTSGDIYEQYF. The full variable domain, with the rest looked up from reference TRBV7-9 and TRBJ2-7, is DTGVSQNPRHKITKRGQNVTFRCDPISEHNRLYWYRQTLGQGPEFLTYFQNEAQLEKSRLLSDRFSAERPKGSFSTLEIQRTEQGDSAMYLCASSPRTSGDIYEQYFGPGTRLTVT.

The chain links TRBV5-6 to TRBJ1-2; 7 nucleotides match TRBD1. CDR3 length: 12 amino acids. J was trimmed by 13 bases and V by 4 bases; bases with no gene match: 10. Germline CDR1 reads SGHDT; CDR2 reads YYEEEE. The CDR3: CASSAMTGPFTF. As DNA, the CDR3 is TGTGCCAGCAGCGCGATGACAGGGCCATTCACCTTC.

The V call is TRBV19, the J call TRBJ2-7, with TRBD1 identical over 8 bases. V lost 1 base and J lost 4; bases outside the gene matches: 9. The CDR3 loop spans 16 amino acids. Germline V gene data show CDR1 as LNHDA and CDR2 as SQIVND (reference sequence). DNA of the CDR3: TGTGCCAGTAGTATAGCCCAGGGGGCGACTGGGTACGAGCAGTACTTC. Protein product: CASSIAQGATGYEQYF.

V is TRBV7-9 and J is TRBJ1-2; no clear D gene. Trimming stripped 5 bases from V and 0 bases from J, with 13 bases between. The CDR3 totals 15 residues. Germline V gives CDR1 SEHNR, CDR2 FQNEAQ (reference sequence). CDR3 sequence: CASSPDIPANYGYTF. For the CDR3, the DNA is TGTGCCAGCAGCCCCGACATACCCGCTAACTATGGCTACACCTTC.

The chain uses TRBV27 and TRBJ2-7, with D possibly being TRBD2 (5 bases). This CDR3 comprises 16 residues. V lost 1 base to trimming and J lost 2 bases, with 15 bases between them. Germline V gene data show CDR1 as MNHEY and CDR2 as SMNVEV (reference sequence). CDR3 bases: TGTGCCAGCAGTTTATATTCGGGTCAGACTACCTACGAGCAGTACTTC. Amino acids: CASSLYSGQTTYEQYF.

This clone was seen a single time. The chain is built from TRBV19 and TRBJ1-2; D is perhaps TRBD1 (5 bases). V lost 3 bases and J 7 bases, leaving 18 bases between the germline ends. Germline V gene sequence: CDR1 LNHDA, CDR2 SQIVND (reference sequence). The CDR3 sequence is 15 residues long. The CDR3, as DNA: TGTGCCAGTAGTATCACTCAACAGGTTTCAGGTGGCTACACCTTC. Its translation: CASSITQQVSGGYTF.

V is TRBV27 and J is TRBJ1-1; weak D call: TRBD1 (5 bases). The CDR3 sequence is 15 residues long. The ends were cut back, 5 bases at V and 4 bases at J, with 17 bases in the middle. Germline V lookup: CDR1 MNHEY, CDR2 SMNVEV (reference sequence). In DNA, the CDR3 is TGTGCCAGCAGTCCTCACTCAGGGATCGGCACTGAAGCTTTCTTT. It is translated as CASSPHSGIGTEAFF.

The chain links TRBV19 to TRBJ1-3, with TRBD1 matching over 11 bases. V shed 5 bases and J 1 base; nucleotides not matched to a gene: 13. The CDR3 covers 19 residues. Germline CDR1 reads LNHDA; CDR2 reads SQIVND (reference sequence). CDR3 loop: CASSRDRGSTLQSGNTIYF. As DNA, the CDR3 is TGTGCCAGTAGTCGGGACAGGGGGTCTACCTTGCAGTCTGGAAACACCATATATTTT.

V is TRBV5-1 and J is TRBJ1-4, with D possibly TRBD1 on 5 matching bases. The germline gives CDR1 SGHRS, CDR2 YFSETQ. CDR3 length: 14 amino acids. The V and J ends lost 0 bases and 12 bases respectively, with 15 bases between them. CDR3 nucleotides: TGCGCCAGCAGCTTGGGGTTTCGGGGGAACGAACTGTTTTTT. This gives the protein CASSLGFRGNELFF.

The chain has TRBV11-3 and TRBJ2-7, with D possibly TRBD1 on 5 matching bases. V was cut by 2 bases and J by 2 bases, with 10 bases left in between. Looked up from germline, CDR1 is SGHNT and CDR2 is YENEEA. The CDR3 is made up of 14 amino acids. The CDR3 spells CASSLRGHPYEQYF. As DNA, the CDR3 is TGTGCCAGCAGCTTACGTGGACACCCCTACGAGCAGTACTTC.

This sequence joins TRBV5-1 and TRBJ2-3, with 8 bases lining up with TRBD1. V dropped 1 base and J dropped 5; count of bases not matched to a gene: 15. Per germline, CDR1 SGHRS and CDR2 YFSETQ. The CDR3 sequence is 18 residues long. This chain's CDR3 is CASSLRTGRGVRQDTQYF. DNA for the CDR3: TGCGCCAGCAGCTTGAGGACAGGGCGAGGCGTCAGACAAGATACGCAGTATTTT.

The V call is TRBV12-3 or TRBV12-4, the J call TRBJ1-2, with D unclear. CDR3 size: 13 residues. Trimming took off 6 bases at V and 4 bases at J, with 12 bases between the two ends. DNA of the CDR3: TGTGCCAGCAGGGAGGGCGGGAGCTATGGCTACACCTTC. This encodes CASREGGSYGYTF.

This sequence joins TRBV6-5 and TRBJ1-2, with D maybe TRBD1 (6 bases). The germline V gene has CDR1 MNHEY and CDR2 SVGAGI. Trimming left V 6 bases short and J 4 bases short, with 9 bases between. There are 12 residues in the CDR3. CDR3 sequence reads: CASSGQFYGYTF. CDR3 in DNA: TGTGCCAGCAGCGGACAGTTCTATGGCTACACCTTC.

The gene calls are TRBV7-3 and TRBJ2-3; 9 nucleotides line up with TRBD1. V lost 0 bases to trimming and J lost 4 bases; unmatched junction nucleotides: 5. Per the germline V gene, CDR1 is SGHTA and CDR2 is FQGTGA. There are 16 residues in the CDR3. In DNA form, the CDR3 reads TGTGCCAGCAGCTTAACCGGGGACAGGGTGGCAGATACGCAGTATTTT. It translates to CASSLTGDRVADTQYF.

The gene calls are TRBV3-1 (or the pseudogene TRBV3-2) and TRBJ1-3; 10 bases are shared with TRBD1. V lost 4 bases and J lost 7; bases outside the gene matches: 7. Per germline, CDR1 LGHDT and CDR2 YNNKEL (reference sequence). CDR3 length equals 15 residues. The CDR3 loop reads CASSPRDRGANTIYF. CDR3 bases: TGTGCCAGCAGCCCGCGGGACAGGGGTGCGAACACCATATATTTT.

The J gene is TRBJ2-7, the V gene TRBV5-4; D not certain. V was clipped by 2 bases and J by 0 bases, with 6 bases between them. Germline V gene lookup returns CDR1 SGHNT and CDR2 YYREEE (reference sequence). The CDR3 spans 13 residues. This chain's CDR3 is CASSLRSSYEQYF. For the CDR3, the DNA is TGTGCCAGCAGCTTACGGAGCTCCTACGAGCAGTACTTC.

This clone was counted ten times or more. The V gene is TRBV5-4, the J gene TRBJ1-6; D ambiguous. Looked up from germline, CDR1 is SGHNT and CDR2 is YYREEE (reference sequence). The CDR3 loop spans 15 amino acids. Trimming pared 0 bases from V and 7 bases from J, leaving 11 bases between. CDR3 sequence reads: CASSLERAGNSPLHF. The CDR3 region has the DNA TGTGCCAGCAGCTTGGAACGGGCGGGAAATTCACCCCTCCACTTT.

This chain connects TRBV24-1 to TRBJ2-5; D is perhaps TRBD2 (5 bases). This CDR3 comprises 12 residues. The V gene's germline CDR1 is KGHDR and CDR2 SFDVKD. V shed 7 bases and J shed 2 bases, with 7 bases lying between them. The CDR3 coding sequence is TGTGCCACCAGCCCGGGGCAAGAGACCCAGTACTTC. Translation gives CATSPGQETQYF.

The chain combines TRBV6-6 with TRBJ1-3, with a weak D call TRBD1 (6 bases). The V end was cut by 8 bases, the J end by 0 bases, with 17 bases between. There are 16 residues in the CDR3. CDR1 is MNHNY and CDR2 is SVGAGI in the germline V gene (reference sequence). CDR3 DNA sequence: TGTGCCAGCTTTGGGGCAGGGGTGATCTCTGGAAACACCATATATTTT. It yields the protein CASFGAGVISGNTIYF.

This clone was seen a few times. The V gene is TRBV29-1, the J gene TRBJ2-7, with a possible D match to TRBD1 (5 bases). Germline CDR1 SQVTM, CDR2 ANQGSEA. This CDR3 has 15 residues. Trimming removed 7 bases at V and 3 bases at J, with 22 bases between. CDR3 in DNA: TGCAGCGCTTTGGGGCGTGTGCGACAGCACTACGAGCAGTACTTC. Translation gives CSALGRVRQHYEQYF.